The 2 T cell receptor beta chains below were found in one sample sequenced in a study of T cell repertoires in cytomegalovirus infection. Which antigens these TCRs recognize remains unknown. TCRdb processed the reads anew with MiXCR; each CDR3 protein has one entry. The sample holds some 480,000 distinct CDR3 sequences, around 35% seen once. The source was cultured PBMCs, collected from culture after CMV antigen stimulation. The receptor source for this set is a human donor in good health (CMV status not recorded). Some clones in this sample may be carry-over from other donors' samples.

This clonotype was observed a handful of times. V and J are TRBV7-3 and TRBJ2-2; D is ambiguous. Germline V lookup: CDR1 SGHTA, CDR2 FQGTGA. The CDR3 has 14 residues. Trimming left V 3 bases short and J 1 base short, with 6 bases between. CDR3 amino acids: CASSFSGNTGELFF. The CDR3 DNA follows: TGTGCCAGCAGCTTTTCAGGGAACACCGGGGAGCTGTTTTTT.

The chain combines TRBV20-1 with TRBJ2-2, with 8 bases identical to TRBD2. Trimming removed 2 bases from V and 1 base from J; junction bases left unmatched: 0. Germline loops: CDR1 DFQATT, CDR2 SNEGSKA (reference sequence). The CDR3 runs to 14 residues. CDR3 bases: TGCAGTGCTAGACTAGCGGGGAACACCGGGGAGCTGTTTTTT. It specifies CSARLAGNTGELFF.